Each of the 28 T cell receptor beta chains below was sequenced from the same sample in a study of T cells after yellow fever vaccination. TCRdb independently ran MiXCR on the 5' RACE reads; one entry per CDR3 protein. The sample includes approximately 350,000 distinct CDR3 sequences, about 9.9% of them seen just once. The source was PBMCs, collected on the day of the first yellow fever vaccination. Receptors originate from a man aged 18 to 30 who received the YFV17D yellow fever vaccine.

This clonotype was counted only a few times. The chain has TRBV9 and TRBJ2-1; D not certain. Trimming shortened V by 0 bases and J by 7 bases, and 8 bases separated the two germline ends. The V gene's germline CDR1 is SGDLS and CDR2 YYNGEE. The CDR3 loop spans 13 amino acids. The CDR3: CASSVDPGNEQFF. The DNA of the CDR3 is TGTGCCAGCAGCGTAGACCCCGGGAATGAGCAGTTCTTC.

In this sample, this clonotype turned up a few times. This chain's CDR3 is CSASVGYTGELFF. Here the CDR3 DNA reads TGCAGTGCTAGTGTGGGGTACACCGGGGAGCTGTTTTTT. The chain combines TRBV20-1 with TRBJ2-2; no firm D call. V gave up 3 bases and J gave up 3 bases, with 8 bases separating them. The CDR3 length is 13 residues. Germline assignment: CDR1 DFQATT and CDR2 SNEGSKA (reference sequence).

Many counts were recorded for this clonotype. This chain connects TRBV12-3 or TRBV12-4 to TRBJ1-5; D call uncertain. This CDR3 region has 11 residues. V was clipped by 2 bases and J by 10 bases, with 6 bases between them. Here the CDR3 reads CASSLKGPQHF. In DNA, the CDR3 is TGTGCCAGCAGTTTAAAAGGACCCCAGCATTTT.

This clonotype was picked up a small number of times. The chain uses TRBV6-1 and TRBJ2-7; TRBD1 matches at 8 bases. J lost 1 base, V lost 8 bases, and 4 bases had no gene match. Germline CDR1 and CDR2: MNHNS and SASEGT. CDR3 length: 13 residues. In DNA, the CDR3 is TGTGCCAGCCGGGACAGGAGTTCCTACGAGCAGTACTTC. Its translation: CASRDRSSYEQYF.

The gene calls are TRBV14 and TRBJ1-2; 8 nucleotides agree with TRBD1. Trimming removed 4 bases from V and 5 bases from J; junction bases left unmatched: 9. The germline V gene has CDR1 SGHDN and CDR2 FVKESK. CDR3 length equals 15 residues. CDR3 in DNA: TGTGCCAGCAGCCGGACGACAGGGGCCTCTTATGGCTACACCTTC. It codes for CASSRTTGASYGYTF. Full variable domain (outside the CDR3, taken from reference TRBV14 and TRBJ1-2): EAGVTQFPSHSVIEKGQTVTLRCDPISGHDNLYWYRRVMGKEIKFLLHFVKESKQDESGMPNNRFLAERTGGTYSTLKVQPAELEDSGVYFCASSRTTGASYGYTFGSGTRLTVV.

The CDR3 reads CSAREGGVGYNEQFF. The CDR3 DNA is TGCAGTGCTAGAGAGGGTGGCGTGGGCTACAATGAGCAGTTCTTC. V gene TRBV20-1 combines with J gene TRBJ2-1; D is undetermined. CDR1 is DFQATT and CDR2 is SNEGSKA in the germline V gene (reference sequence). The CDR3 length is 15 residues. Trimming removed 0 bases at V and 3 bases at J, with 12 bases between.

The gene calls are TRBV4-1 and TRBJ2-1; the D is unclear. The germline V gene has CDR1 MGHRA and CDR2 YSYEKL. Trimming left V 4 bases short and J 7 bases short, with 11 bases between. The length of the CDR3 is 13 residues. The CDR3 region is CASSPRTGNEQFF. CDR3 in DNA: TGCGCCAGCAGCCCGAGGACCGGGAATGAGCAGTTCTTC.

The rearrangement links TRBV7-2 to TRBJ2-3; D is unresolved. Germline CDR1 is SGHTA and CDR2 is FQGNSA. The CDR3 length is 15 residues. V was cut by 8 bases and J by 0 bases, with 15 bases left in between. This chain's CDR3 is CASVFDPFSTDTQYF. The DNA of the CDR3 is TGTGCCAGCGTGTTCGACCCGTTTAGCACAGATACGCAGTATTTT.

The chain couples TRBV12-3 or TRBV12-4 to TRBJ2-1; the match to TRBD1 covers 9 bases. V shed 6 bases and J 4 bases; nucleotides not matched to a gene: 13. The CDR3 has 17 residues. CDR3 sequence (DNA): TGTGCCAGCAGGCTCCGGGGGTCTGACAGGGGGTACAATGAGCAGTTCTTC. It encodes CASRLRGSDRGYNEQFF.

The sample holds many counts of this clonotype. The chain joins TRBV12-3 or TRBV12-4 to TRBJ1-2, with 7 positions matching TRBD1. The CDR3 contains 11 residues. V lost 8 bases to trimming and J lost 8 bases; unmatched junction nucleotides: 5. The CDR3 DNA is TGTGCCAGCGAGGGGGCTGAGGGCTACACCTTC. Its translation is CASEGAEGYTF.

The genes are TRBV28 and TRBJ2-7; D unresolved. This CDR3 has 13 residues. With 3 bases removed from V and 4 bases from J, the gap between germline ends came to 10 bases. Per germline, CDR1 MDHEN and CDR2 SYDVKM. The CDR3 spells CASSFPSGYEQYV. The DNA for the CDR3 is TGTGCCAGCAGTTTCCCGTCCGGGTACGAGCAGTACGTC.

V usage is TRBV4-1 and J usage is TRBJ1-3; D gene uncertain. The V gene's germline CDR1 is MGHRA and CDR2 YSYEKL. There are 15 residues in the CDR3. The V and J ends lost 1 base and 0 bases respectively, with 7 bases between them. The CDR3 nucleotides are TGCGCCAGCAGCCAAGTTCTAGGCTCTGGAAACACCATATATTTT. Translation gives CASSQVLGSGNTIYF.

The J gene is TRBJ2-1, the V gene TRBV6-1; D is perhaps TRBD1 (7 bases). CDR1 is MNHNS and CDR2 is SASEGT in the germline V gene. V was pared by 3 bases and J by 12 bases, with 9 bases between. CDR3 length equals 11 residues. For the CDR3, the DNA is TGTGCCAGCAGTGACCAGGGGGGGCAGTTCTTC. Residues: CASSDQGGQFF.

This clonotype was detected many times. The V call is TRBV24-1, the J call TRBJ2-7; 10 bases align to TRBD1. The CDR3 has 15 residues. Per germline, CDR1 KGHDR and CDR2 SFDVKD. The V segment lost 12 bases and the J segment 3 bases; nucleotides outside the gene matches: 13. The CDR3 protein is CAPQARDRGLYEQYV. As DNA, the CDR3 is TGTGCCCCCCAGGCTCGGGACAGGGGACTCTACGAGCAGTACGTC.

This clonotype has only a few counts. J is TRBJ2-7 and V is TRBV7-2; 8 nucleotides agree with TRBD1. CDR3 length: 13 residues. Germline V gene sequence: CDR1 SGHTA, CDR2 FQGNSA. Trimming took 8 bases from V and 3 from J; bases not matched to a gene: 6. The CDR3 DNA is TGTGCCAGCGCTCAGGGGGCTGACTACGAGCAGTACGTC. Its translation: CASAQGADYEQYV.

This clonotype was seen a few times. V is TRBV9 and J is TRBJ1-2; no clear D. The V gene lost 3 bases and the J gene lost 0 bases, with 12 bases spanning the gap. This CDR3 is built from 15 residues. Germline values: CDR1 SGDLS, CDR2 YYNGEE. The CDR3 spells CASSGLGVSNYGYTF. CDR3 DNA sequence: TGTGCCAGCAGCGGGCTCGGAGTTTCTAACTATGGCTACACCTTC.

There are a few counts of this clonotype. In nucleotides, the CDR3 is TGTGCCAGCTCGCTAAACGGACAGCGCCCAGTAGGGAAAGAGACCCAGTACTTC. This translates into CASSLNGQRPVGKETQYF. The chain carries TRBV6-2 or TRBV6-3 and TRBJ2-5; TRBD1 might be the D (6 bases). V was clipped by 8 bases and J by 3 bases, with 28 bases between them. This CDR3 is built from 18 residues. Germline-derived CDR1 and CDR2 are MNHEY and SVGEGT.

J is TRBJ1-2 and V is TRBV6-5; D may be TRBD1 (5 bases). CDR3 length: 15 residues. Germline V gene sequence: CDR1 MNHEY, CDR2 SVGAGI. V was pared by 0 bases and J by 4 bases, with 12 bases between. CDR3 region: CASSYSGVSSYGYTF. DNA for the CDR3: TGTGCCAGCAGTTACTCAGGGGTTAGTAGCTATGGCTACACCTTC.

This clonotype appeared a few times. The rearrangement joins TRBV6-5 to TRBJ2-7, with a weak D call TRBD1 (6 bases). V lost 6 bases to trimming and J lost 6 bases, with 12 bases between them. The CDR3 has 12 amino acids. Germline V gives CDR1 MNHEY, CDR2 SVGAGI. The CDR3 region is CASRHTGTEQYV. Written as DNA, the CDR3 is TGTGCCAGCAGACATACAGGGACCGAGCAGTACGTC.

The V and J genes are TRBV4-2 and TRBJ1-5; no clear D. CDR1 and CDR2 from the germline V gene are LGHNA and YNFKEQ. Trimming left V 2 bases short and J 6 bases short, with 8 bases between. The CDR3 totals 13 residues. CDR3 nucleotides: TGTGCCAGCAGCCAACAAAGAGCTCAGCCCCAGCATTTT. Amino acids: CASSQQRAQPQHF.

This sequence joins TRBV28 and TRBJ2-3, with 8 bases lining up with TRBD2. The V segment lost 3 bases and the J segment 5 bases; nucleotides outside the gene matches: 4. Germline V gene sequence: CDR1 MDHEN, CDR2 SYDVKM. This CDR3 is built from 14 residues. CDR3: CASSLRGEGDTQYF. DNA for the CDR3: TGTGCCAGCAGTTTGCGGGGGGAGGGAGATACGCAGTATTTT.

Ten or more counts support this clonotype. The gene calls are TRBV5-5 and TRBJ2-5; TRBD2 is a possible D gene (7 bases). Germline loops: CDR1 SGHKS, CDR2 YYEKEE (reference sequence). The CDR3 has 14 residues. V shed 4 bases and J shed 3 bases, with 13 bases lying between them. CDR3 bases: TGTGCCAGCAGCCCCGGGGGGCGGGAAGAGACCCAGTACTTC. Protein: CASSPGGREETQYF.

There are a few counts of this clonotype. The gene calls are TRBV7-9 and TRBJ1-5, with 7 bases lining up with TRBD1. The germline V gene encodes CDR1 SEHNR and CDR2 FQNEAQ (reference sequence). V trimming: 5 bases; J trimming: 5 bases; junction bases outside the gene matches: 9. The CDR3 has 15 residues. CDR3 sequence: CASSDGQVRDQPQHF. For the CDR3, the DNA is TGTGCCAGCAGCGACGGACAGGTGAGGGATCAGCCCCAGCATTTT.

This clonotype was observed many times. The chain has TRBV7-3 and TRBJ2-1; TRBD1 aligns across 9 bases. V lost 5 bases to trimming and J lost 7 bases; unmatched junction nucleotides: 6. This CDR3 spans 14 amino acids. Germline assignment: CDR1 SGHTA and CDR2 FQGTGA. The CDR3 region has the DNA TGTGCCAGCAGCGTAGGACAGGGGCGGAATGAGCAGTTCTTC. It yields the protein CASSVGQGRNEQFF.

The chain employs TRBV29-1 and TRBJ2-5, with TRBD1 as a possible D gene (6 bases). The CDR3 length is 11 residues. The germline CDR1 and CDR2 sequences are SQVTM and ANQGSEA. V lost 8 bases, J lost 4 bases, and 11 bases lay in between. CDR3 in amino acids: CSPVRGETQYF. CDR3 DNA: TGCAGCCCTGTCAGGGGAGAGACCCAGTACTTC.

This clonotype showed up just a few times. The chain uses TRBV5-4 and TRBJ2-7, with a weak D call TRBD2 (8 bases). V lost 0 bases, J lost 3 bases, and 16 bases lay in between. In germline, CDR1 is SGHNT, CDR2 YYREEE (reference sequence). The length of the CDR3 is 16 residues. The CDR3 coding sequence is TGTGCCAGCAGCTTGGGGCCGGGGGGGGACAGCTACGAGCAGTACTTC. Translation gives CASSLGPGGDSYEQYF.

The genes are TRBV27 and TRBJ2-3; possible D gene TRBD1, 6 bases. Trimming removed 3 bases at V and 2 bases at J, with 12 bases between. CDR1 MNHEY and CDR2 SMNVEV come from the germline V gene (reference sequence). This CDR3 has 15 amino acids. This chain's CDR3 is CASSFPGHITDTQYF. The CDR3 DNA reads TGTGCCAGCAGTTTTCCGGGACATATCACAGATACGCAGTATTTT.

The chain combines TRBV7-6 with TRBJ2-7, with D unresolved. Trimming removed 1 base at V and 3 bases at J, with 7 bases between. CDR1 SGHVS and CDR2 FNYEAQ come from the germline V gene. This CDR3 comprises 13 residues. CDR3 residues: CASSLEFIYEQYF. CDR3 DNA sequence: TGTGCCAGCAGCTTAGAATTTATCTACGAGCAGTACTTC.